A selection of T cell receptor beta chains follows, all from one sample in a study of blood T cell repertoires in COVID-19. Generated by immunoSEQ multiplex PCR, the TCRdb table keeps only in-frame clones and is missing some. The sample yields roughly 100,000 clones, approximately 82% seen once. The sequenced material came from peripheral blood. These receptors were obtained from a man in his fifties or sixties with active or convalescent COVID-19. Both conserved end residues are part of each CDR3. Fields, in order: CDR3 length, V gene, J gene, clone size, D gene, CDR3 DNA, CDR3 protein. The D gene is left open where the match is weak. The listing skips clone size in some rows; elsewhere it reads once, few, many or a size class.

len: 14
v_gene: TRBV11-3
j_gene: TRBJ2-2
abundance: .
d_gene: .
CDR3nt: TGTGCCAGCAGCCTGAGACTGGTAACCGGGGAGCTGTTTTTT
CDR3aa: CASSLRLVTGELFF

len: 14
v_gene: TRBV25-1
j_gene: TRBJ1-1
abundance: few
d_gene: .
CDR3nt: TGTGCCAGCGCCCTTCCAGGGAGGGGGACTGAAGCTTTCTTT
CDR3aa: CASALPGRGTEAFF

len: 14
v_gene: TRBV20-1
j_gene: TRBJ2-1
abundance: .
d_gene: .
CDR3nt: TGCAGTGCTAGTGTGGCAGGGCCGGACAATGAGCAGTTCTTC
CDR3aa: CSASVAGPDNEQFF

len: 13
v_gene: TRBV19
j_gene: TRBJ2-1
abundance: .
d_gene: .
CDR3nt: TGTGCCAGTAGTATAGGAACAGGGATTGAGCAGTTCTTC
CDR3aa: CASSIGTGIEQFF

len: 13
v_gene: TRBV18
j_gene: TRBJ2-3
abundance: .
d_gene: .
CDR3nt: TGTGCCAGCTCACCCACAAGTGCAGATACGCAGTATTTT
CDR3aa: CASSPTSADTQYF

len: 15
v_gene: TRBV27
j_gene: TRBJ2-6
abundance: .
d_gene: .
CDR3nt: TGTGCCAGCAGTCTCCAGGGGTCTGGGGCCAACGTCCTGACTTTC
CDR3aa: CASSLQGSGANVLTF

len: 13
v_gene: TRBV5-4
j_gene: TRBJ2-1
abundance: .
d_gene: .
CDR3nt: TGTGCCAGCAGGAGGGAGGCGTACAATGAGCAGTTCTTC
CDR3aa: CASRREAYNEQFF

len: 13
v_gene: TRBV6-1
j_gene: TRBJ1-2
abundance: .
d_gene: .
CDR3nt: TGTGCCAGCAGTGAACTCCGACCGGGTGGCTACACCTTC
CDR3aa: CASSELRPGGYTF

len: 13
v_gene: TRBV10-2
j_gene: TRBJ1-3
abundance: .
d_gene: .
CDR3nt: TGCGCCAGCAATTCAGGCTCTGGAAACACCATATATTTT
CDR3aa: CASNSGSGNTIYF

len: 15
v_gene: TRBV21-1
j_gene: TRBJ2-1
abundance: .
d_gene: .
CDR3nt: TGTGCCAGCAAAAAGGGGGTAGCGGGAAGAACTGAGCAGTTCTTC
CDR3aa: CASKKGVAGRTEQFF

len: 15
v_gene: TRBV7-2
j_gene: TRBJ2-3
abundance: .
d_gene: TRBD2
CDR3nt: TGTGCCAGCAGCCCAGGACTAGTGAACACAGATACGCAGTATTTT
CDR3aa: CASSPGLVNTDTQYF

len: 14
v_gene: TRBV9
j_gene: TRBJ2-1
abundance: .
d_gene: .
CDR3nt: TGTGCCAGCAGCACGTACGGGTCCTACAATGAGCAGTTCTTC
CDR3aa: CASSTYGSYNEQFF

len: 13
v_gene: TRBV2
j_gene: TRBJ2-4
abundance: once
d_gene: .
CDR3nt: TGTGCCAGCCAAACATTAGCCAAAAACATTCAGTACTTC
CDR3aa: CASQTLAKNIQYF

len: 14
v_gene: TRBV4-1
j_gene: TRBJ2-1
abundance: .
d_gene: .
CDR3nt: TGCGCCAGCAGCCAAGATCGGGTAGGCAATGAGCAGTTCTTC
CDR3aa: CASSQDRVGNEQFF

len: 14
v_gene: TRBV11-3
j_gene: TRBJ2-1
abundance: .
d_gene: .
CDR3nt: TGTGCCAGCAGCCCCCCCGGGAGAGGCTATGAGCAGTTCTTC
CDR3aa: CASSPPGRGYEQFF

len: 15
v_gene: TRBV28
j_gene: TRBJ2-3
abundance: .
d_gene: TRBD2
CDR3nt: TGTGCCAGCAGTCCTCTAGCGGGAGTCACAGATACGCAGTATTTT
CDR3aa: CASSPLAGVTDTQYF

len: 13
v_gene: TRBV6-5
j_gene: TRBJ1-1
abundance: .
d_gene: .
CDR3nt: TGTGCCAGCAGCCCCCATACAGGGTTAACAGCTTTCTTT
CDR3aa: CASSPHTGLTAFF

len: 15
v_gene: TRBV28
j_gene: TRBJ2-4
abundance: .
d_gene: TRBD2
CDR3nt: TGTGCCAGCACGATTCGGGGGGTCGCCAAAAACATTCAGTACTTC
CDR3aa: CASTIRGVAKNIQYF

len: 17
v_gene: TRBV7-2
j_gene: TRBJ2-1
abundance: .
d_gene: TRBD2
CDR3nt: TGTGCCAGCAGCTTAGGTTTTGTACTAGCGGGAGGAGGTGAGCAGTTCTTC
CDR3aa: CASSLGFVLAGGGEQFF

len: 17
v_gene: TRBV5-6
j_gene: TRBJ2-7
abundance: few
d_gene: TRBD2
CDR3nt: TGTGCCAGCAGCTTAGGGCTAGCGGGATACTTAGGGTACGAGCAGTACTTC
CDR3aa: CASSLGLAGYLGYEQYF

len: 13
v_gene: TRBV11-3
j_gene: TRBJ2-2
abundance: .
d_gene: .
CDR3nt: TGTGCCAGCAGCTTAGCGAGGGCCGGGGAGCTGTTTTTT
CDR3aa: CASSLARAGELFF

len: 16
v_gene: TRBV19
j_gene: TRBJ2-3
abundance: .
d_gene: TRBD2
CDR3nt: TGTGCCAGTACCAAAAGGGGACTAGCTAACACAGATACGCAGTATTTT
CDR3aa: CASTKRGLANTDTQYF

len: 16
v_gene: TRBV2
j_gene: TRBJ1-1
abundance: few
d_gene: TRBD1
CDR3nt: TGTGCCAGCAGTGCGAACCCACAGGGGATCGGCACTGAAGCTTTCTTT
CDR3aa: CASSANPQGIGTEAFF

len: 16
v_gene: TRBV6-6
j_gene: TRBJ2-1
abundance: .
d_gene: TRBD2
CDR3nt: TGTGCCAGCACCCTACAGGCGGGAGCCTCATTCAATGAGCAGTTCTTC
CDR3aa: CASTLQAGASFNEQFF

len: 13
v_gene: TRBV2
j_gene: TRBJ1-2
abundance: .
d_gene: .
CDR3nt: TGTGCCAGCAGTTTCGACATAGACTATGGCTACACCTTC
CDR3aa: CASSFDIDYGYTF

len: 15
v_gene: TRBV6-5
j_gene: TRBJ1-2
abundance: .
d_gene: .
CDR3nt: TGTGCCAGCAGTCCCGGGGGGGGACACATCTATGGCTACACCTTC
CDR3aa: CASSPGGGHIYGYTF

len: 13
v_gene: TRBV11-2
j_gene: TRBJ2-1
abundance: .
d_gene: .
CDR3nt: TGTGCCAGCCGTGGGAGGAGGCCCAATGAGCAGTTCTTC
CDR3aa: CASRGRRPNEQFF

len: 13
v_gene: TRBV28
j_gene: TRBJ1-4
abundance: .
d_gene: .
CDR3nt: TGTGCCAGCAAGGACTCCACTAATGAAAAACTGTTTTTT
CDR3aa: CASKDSTNEKLFF

len: 15
v_gene: TRBV27
j_gene: TRBJ1-1
abundance: .
d_gene: .
CDR3nt: TGTGCCAGCAGTTTTTCGGACAGACGAAACACTGAAGCTTTCTTT
CDR3aa: CASSFSDRRNTEAFF

len: 21
v_gene: TRBV4-3
j_gene: TRBJ2-2
abundance: .
d_gene: TRBD2
CDR3nt: TGCGCCAGCAGCCAAGATCGACTAGCGGGAGGGCAGTGGGGGAACACCGGGGAGCTGTTTTTT
CDR3aa: CASSQDRLAGGQWGNTGELFF

len: 16
v_gene: TRBV5-1
j_gene: TRBJ1-2
abundance: .
d_gene: .
CDR3nt: TGCGCCAGCAGCTTGGAGGAAGGGCGGGAGGGCTATGGCTACACCTTC
CDR3aa: CASSLEEGREGYGYTF

len: 14
v_gene: TRBV28
j_gene: TRBJ2-1
abundance: .
d_gene: .
CDR3nt: TGTGCCAGCTCCACAGGGACTACCAACAATGAGCAGTTCTTC
CDR3aa: CASSTGTTNNEQFF

len: 14
v_gene: TRBV19
j_gene: TRBJ1-1
abundance: .
d_gene: .
CDR3nt: TGTGCCAGTAGTATAGTACCGGGGGACACTGAAGCTTTCTTT
CDR3aa: CASSIVPGDTEAFF

len: 14
v_gene: TRBV27
j_gene: TRBJ1-4
abundance: few
d_gene: .
CDR3nt: TGTGCCAGCAGTTTATCGACTAGCCCGGGTATACTGTTTTTT
CDR3aa: CASSLSTSPGILFF

len: 15
v_gene: TRBV2
j_gene: TRBJ1-6
abundance: .
d_gene: .
CDR3nt: TGTGCCAGCAGCAAAGGGGGGGGAATAGGCTCACCCCTCCACTTT
CDR3aa: CASSKGGGIGSPLHF

len: 15
v_gene: TRBV6-5
j_gene: TRBJ1-3
abundance: .
d_gene: .
CDR3nt: TGTGCCAGCAGTTTACGGACTGGCTCTGGAAACACCATATATTTT
CDR3aa: CASSLRTGSGNTIYF

len: 15
v_gene: TRBV3-1/TRBV3-2
j_gene: TRBJ2-5
abundance: .
d_gene: .
CDR3nt: TGTGCCAGCAGTCAAGAATGGGGGAGGCAAGAGACCCAGTACTTC
CDR3aa: CASSQEWGRQETQYF

len: 11
v_gene: TRBV28
j_gene: TRBJ2-1
abundance: .
d_gene: .
CDR3nt: TGTGCCAGCAGCAGGAGGGGTGAGCAGTTCTTC
CDR3aa: CASSRRGEQFF

len: 14
v_gene: TRBV5-5
j_gene: TRBJ1-6
abundance: .
d_gene: .
CDR3nt: TGTGCCAGCAGCGTGACAGTCCCTAATTCACCCCTCCACTTT
CDR3aa: CASSVTVPNSPLHF

len: 15
v_gene: TRBV27
j_gene: TRBJ2-1
abundance: .
d_gene: TRBD1
CDR3nt: TGTGCCAGCAGTTTGGGACAGGGAGTCCACAATGAGCAGTTCTTC
CDR3aa: CASSLGQGVHNEQFF

len: 15
v_gene: TRBV5-1
j_gene: TRBJ1-2
abundance: few
d_gene: .
CDR3nt: TGCGCCAGCAGCCCGGGGGGGGCCGCTAGCTATGGCTACACCTTC
CDR3aa: CASSPGGAASYGYTF

len: 18
v_gene: TRBV11-3
j_gene: TRBJ2-2
abundance: .
d_gene: TRBD1
CDR3nt: TGTGCCAGCAGCTTTATACAGGGGGCAGATGGTAGCGCCGGGGAGCTGTTTTTT
CDR3aa: CASSFIQGADGSAGELFF

len: 12
v_gene: TRBV11-2
j_gene: TRBJ1-2
abundance: .
d_gene: .
CDR3nt: TGTGCCAGCAGTGCGCAAGTCCATGGCTACACCTTC
CDR3aa: CASSAQVHGYTF

len: 17
v_gene: TRBV5-4
j_gene: TRBJ2-2
abundance: few
d_gene: TRBD2
CDR3nt: TGTGCCAGCAGCTTGGCGACTAGCGGGAGAAGAAGCGGGGAGCTGTTTTTT
CDR3aa: CASSLATSGRRSGELFF

len: 17
v_gene: TRBV6-1
j_gene: TRBJ2-1
abundance: .
d_gene: TRBD2
CDR3nt: TGTGCCAGCAGTGAATTTATTCTAGCGGGAGCTCTCGATGAGCAGTTCTTC
CDR3aa: CASSEFILAGALDEQFF

len: 16
v_gene: TRBV13
j_gene: TRBJ2-5
abundance: .
d_gene: .
CDR3nt: TGTGCCAGCAGCCTAAGTCAGGGGAACCTTCAAGAGACCCAGTACTTC
CDR3aa: CASSLSQGNLQETQYF

len: 14
v_gene: TRBV5-6
j_gene: TRBJ2-5
abundance: .
d_gene: .
CDR3nt: TGTGCCAGCAGCTTGCCCACTGACGGGGAGACCCAGTACTTC
CDR3aa: CASSLPTDGETQYF

len: 15
v_gene: TRBV10-3
j_gene: TRBJ2-2
abundance: .
d_gene: TRBD1
CDR3nt: TGTGCCATCAGTGGGACAGGGGGCGACACCGGGGAGCTGTTTTTT
CDR3aa: CAISGTGGDTGELFF

len: 15
v_gene: TRBV14
j_gene: TRBJ1-2
abundance: .
d_gene: .
CDR3nt: TGTGCCAGCAGCCAAGATTCGGGGACAACCTATGGCTACACCTTC
CDR3aa: CASSQDSGTTYGYTF

len: 15
v_gene: TRBV27
j_gene: TRBJ2-3
abundance: .
d_gene: .
CDR3nt: TGTGCCAGCAGTTTTCGGGGTTTTAGCACAGATACGCAGTATTTT
CDR3aa: CASSFRGFSTDTQYF

len: 13
v_gene: TRBV5-6
j_gene: TRBJ2-1
abundance: .
d_gene: TRBD2
CDR3nt: TGTGCCAGCAGCTTGGTAAGGGCGGGAGGACACCTCTTC
CDR3aa: CASSLVRAGGHLF